The clone carrying this T cell receptor beta chain occurred a few times. The antigen is undetermined. The data belong to a study of T-cell memory formation after mild COVID-19. In the study overall: The TCR clusters were mostly specific to one donor.

General observations from the study: The study found contracting CD4+ clones mainly in CM and EM and contracting CD8+ clones in EMRA.

TCRdb reanalysed the 5' RACE reads using MiXCR and keeps one entry per CDR3 protein. Among some 160,000 distinct CDR3 sequences listed, approximately 13% were seen once. This sequence originates from a man aged 18 to 30 who had mild COVID-19 (a few samples of this study predate the infection). Cell type and time point are not known. The sample taken for sequencing was PBMCs or a T cell subset sorted from them (not recorded which).

CDR3 sequence (DNA): TGCGCCAGCAGCTTGGAGGCGTCCAGCTCTGGGGCCAACGTCCTGACTTTC. Residues: CASSLEASSSGANVLTF. The chain couples TRBV5-1 to TRBJ2-6; D not certain. V was clipped by 0 bases and J by 0 bases, with 10 bases between them. In germline, CDR1 is SGHRS, CDR2 YFSETQ. The CDR3 extends over 17 amino acids.